A single sample gave rise to the 20 T cell receptor beta chains below, sequenced in a study of T-cell memory formation after mild COVID-19. TCRdb re-analysed the 5' RACE reads in MiXCR, keeping a single row per CDR3 protein. The sample contains 300,000 to 400,000 distinct CDR3 sequences, around 28% of which appear only once. Sequenced input: PBMCs or a T cell subset sorted from them (not recorded which). The receptors stem from an adult woman who had mild COVID-19 (a few samples of this study predate the infection). Cell type and time point are not known.

V is TRBV7-4 and J is TRBJ1-6; no clear D. The germline V gene has CDR1 SGHVT and CDR2 SQSDAQ. This CDR3 comprises 19 residues. Trimming shortened V by 1 base and J by 8 bases, and 24 bases separated the two germline ends. CDR3: CASSLERGYNVIADSPLHF. CDR3 DNA sequence: TGTGCCAGCAGCTTAGAGCGGGGATACAACGTAATTGCTGATTCACCCCTCCACTTT.

The rearrangement links TRBV20-1 to TRBJ2-5; D is undetermined. Trimming took off 0 bases at V and 2 bases at J, with 16 bases between the two ends. This CDR3 is built from 16 residues. Germline assignment: CDR1 DFQATT and CDR2 SNEGSKA (reference sequence). CDR3 residues: CSARDGARRFQETQYF. CDR3 DNA: TGCAGTGCTAGAGATGGTGCTAGGAGATTTCAAGAGACCCAGTACTTC.

This clonotype was observed a handful of times. This chain uses TRBV12-3 or TRBV12-4 with TRBJ1-5, with a possible D match to TRBD1 (6 bases). This CDR3 contains 15 residues. V shed 5 bases and J shed 4 bases, with 15 bases lying between them. CDR3 sequence: CASSPGAQGNQPQHF. The CDR3 DNA reads TGTGCCAGCAGTCCCGGGGCCCAGGGGAATCAGCCCCAGCATTTT.

The chain joins TRBV29-1 to TRBJ1-2; 7 nucleotides agree with TRBD1. CDR3 length: 14 residues. Germline values: CDR1 SQVTM, CDR2 ANQGSEA. V gave up 0 bases and J gave up 6 bases; unmatched junction bases: 7. CDR3 DNA sequence: TGCAGCGTTGAAGAACAGACAGGGAGGAATGGCTACACCTTC. Protein: CSVEEQTGRNGYTF.

This clonotype was detected a few times. J is TRBJ1-2 and V is TRBV6-5; 8 positions agree with TRBD1. The CDR3 spans 15 residues. Germline CDR1 MNHEY, CDR2 SVGAGI. The J segment lost 7 bases and the V segment lost 6 bases, leaving 13 bases of the junction unmatched. CDR3 loop: CASSNGQGAFAGYTF. CDR3 nucleotides: TGTGCCAGCAGCAACGGACAGGGCGCTTTCGCTGGCTACACCTTC.

The chain has TRBV4-3 and TRBJ2-1, with 7 bases that match TRBD2. After removal of 4 bases from V and 7 bases from J, the junction contained 10 bases not matched to a gene. The CDR3 has 15 residues. CDR1 and CDR2 from the germline V gene are LGHNA and YSLEER. CDR3 in amino acids: CASSRNPGEGNEQFF. In DNA form, the CDR3 reads TGCGCCAGCAGCCGGAACCCCGGGGAGGGGAATGAGCAGTTCTTC.

In this sample, this clonotype turned up many times. The chain joins TRBV4-1 to TRBJ1-4; D gene unclear. CDR3 length: 14 residues. Germline CDR1 is MGHRA and CDR2 is YSYEKL. Trimming pared 1 base from V and 0 bases from J, leaving 3 bases between. The CDR3 reads CASSQAPTNEKLFF. CDR3 coding DNA: TGCGCCAGCAGCCAAGCACCAACTAATGAAAAACTGTTTTTT.

This rearrangement joins TRBV2 to TRBJ2-7; 11 bases are a match to TRBD1. The CDR3 runs 13 residues. From germline, CDR1 is SNHLY and CDR2 FYNNEI. The trim removed 6 bases at V and 5 bases at J, leaving 3 bases unmatched. The CDR3: CASSRDRGNEQYF. DNA of the CDR3: TGTGCCAGCAGCCGGGACAGGGGGAACGAGCAGTACTTC. The full variable domain, in which reference TRBV2 and TRBJ2-7 provide the parts outside the CDR3, is EPEVTQTPSHQVTQMGQEVILRCVPISNHLYFYWYRQILGQKVEFLVSFYNNEISEKSEIFDDQFSVERPDGSNFTLKIRSTKLEDSAMYFCASSRDRGNEQYFGPGTRLTVT.

The chain recombines TRBV12-3 or TRBV12-4 with TRBJ2-3; TRBD2 agrees at 13 bases. The CDR3 spans 18 residues. Germline trimming cut 2 bases from V and 2 bases from J; bases unmatched to any gene: 7. The CDR3 loop reads CASSLMGLAGSYTDTQYF. The DNA of the CDR3 is TGTGCCAGCAGTTTAATGGGACTAGCGGGGTCTTACACAGATACGCAGTATTTT.

In DNA form, the CDR3 reads TGTGCCTGGAGCGACGTGAGTGAGCAGTTCTTC. As protein: CAWSDVSEQFF. This sequence joins TRBV30 and TRBJ2-1; D gene uncertain. Germline V lookup: CDR1 GTSNPN, CDR2 SVGIG (reference sequence). This CDR3 spans 11 amino acids. V dropped 3 bases and J dropped 9 bases, with 9 bases sitting between them.

This clonotype came up a few times. The V and J genes are TRBV11-2 and TRBJ2-3; no reliable D call. From germline, CDR1 is SGHAT and CDR2 FQNNGV. This CDR3 has 15 residues. With 4 bases removed from V and 1 base from J, the gap between germline ends came to 12 bases. In DNA, the CDR3 is TGTGCCAGCAGCTCCGGGTTAAGGGGCACAGATACGCAGTATTTT. Amino acid sequence: CASSSGLRGTDTQYF.

V is TRBV24-1 and J is TRBJ2-7; 10 nucleotides align to TRBD1. This CDR3 has 15 amino acids. Germline CDR1 and CDR2: KGHDR and SFDVKD. V dropped 4 bases and J dropped 3; count of bases not matched to a gene: 5. The CDR3 protein is CATSETGTGVYEQYF. In DNA form, the CDR3 reads TGTGCCACCAGTGAGACCGGGACAGGGGTCTACGAGCAGTACTTC.

There are a few counts of this clonotype. The genes are TRBV4-3 and TRBJ1-1; D is unresolved. Trimming cost V 4 bases and J 1 base, with 19 bases left between them. The germline gives CDR1 LGHNA, CDR2 YSLEER. The CDR3 sequence is 17 residues long. CDR3 amino acids: CASSPSGWVLKNTEAFF. The CDR3 DNA sequence: TGCGCCAGCAGCCCCTCAGGATGGGTCCTAAAGAACACTGAAGCTTTCTTT.

This clonotype was recorded a few times. This sequence joins TRBV5-1 and TRBJ1-5, with 7 nucleotides matching TRBD1. Germline CDR1 SGHRS, CDR2 YFSETQ. Trimming took 2 bases from V and 0 from J; bases not matched to a gene: 5. The CDR3 sequence is 16 residues long. CDR3 coding DNA: TGCGCCAGCAGCTTACAGGGGTCTTATAGCAATCAGCCCCAGCATTTT. It yields the protein CASSLQGSYSNQPQHF.

The gene calls are TRBV20-1 and TRBJ1-1; D might be TRBD1 (5 bases). Trimming pared 6 bases from V and 5 bases from J, leaving 16 bases between. This CDR3 has 13 amino acids. Germline V lookup: CDR1 DFQATT, CDR2 SNEGSKA (reference sequence). CDR3 sequence: CSATWEGMTEAFF. CDR3 nucleotide sequence: TGCAGTGCCACCTGGGAGGGGATGACTGAAGCTTTCTTT.

This chain joins TRBV19 and TRBJ1-1; D remains unclear. Germline lookup yields CDR1 LNHDA and CDR2 SQIVND (reference sequence). CDR3 length: 13 amino acids. Deletions cut 6 bases from V and 1 base from J, with 9 bases between. In DNA, the CDR3 is TGTGCCAGTAGCATCTTTAGGAACACTGAAGCTTTCTTT. As protein: CASSIFRNTEAFF.

This clonotype was observed a handful of times. The chain employs TRBV2 and TRBJ2-7; tentatively, D is TRBD1 or TRBD2 (5 bases each). The V end lost 7 bases, the J end lost 4 bases, and 17 bases lay between the germline ends. The CDR3 sequence is 14 residues long. CDR1 SNHLY and CDR2 FYNNEI come from the germline V gene. CDR3: CASMNEWGSYEQYF. For the CDR3, the DNA is TGTGCCAGCATGAACGAATGGGGGTCATACGAGCAGTACTTC.

This sequence joins TRBV15 and TRBJ1-1, with TRBD1 identical over 7 bases. The CDR3 totals 13 residues. The V gene's germline CDR1 is LNHNV and CDR2 YYDKDF (reference sequence). V dropped 8 bases and J dropped 5; count of bases not matched to a gene: 8. The CDR3 protein is CATSQGLGTEAFF. The CDR3 nucleotides are TGTGCCACCTCACAGGGGCTGGGGACTGAAGCTTTCTTT.

In its sample, this clonotype was seen many times. The chain uses TRBV25-1 and TRBJ2-7, with 7 bases fitting TRBD1. CDR1 and CDR2 (germline): MGHDK, SYGVNS. The CDR3 is made up of 14 amino acids. The trim removed 6 bases at V and 0 bases at J, leaving 5 bases unmatched. CDR3 DNA sequence: TGTGCCAGCAGCCCGGGACAGAGCTCCTACGAGCAGTACTTC. Translation: CASSPGQSSYEQYF.

The chain employs TRBV7-2 and TRBJ1-2; tentative D call: TRBD1 (5 bases). The CDR3 is 13 amino acids. CDR1 is SGHTA and CDR2 is FQGNSA in the germline V gene. V lost 6 bases to trimming and J lost 7 bases, with 15 bases between them. CDR3 DNA: TGTGCCAGCAGAGTAACGGGACTGGTTGGCTACACCTTC. As protein: CASRVTGLVGYTF.